This T cell receptor beta chain is drawn from a study of T cell responses to AZD1222 COVID-19 vaccine. Study conclusions and caveats: There were vaccine-associated CD4 TCRs across spike, dominant at 160-218 and 743-854. Spike-specific TCR breadth and depth rose after two AZD1222 doses. Repertoires were collected only later (after the peak T cell response had occurred). Donors skewed white British and female; clonal diversity was possibly underestimated.

Per the germline V gene, CDR1 is LNHDA and CDR2 is SQIVND (reference sequence). V gave up 6 bases and J gave up 0 bases, with 18 bases separating them. The CDR3 runs 17 residues. Measured with immunoSEQ multiplex PCR; TCRdb has only the in-frame clones, and not every one. Of more than 110,000 clones listed, over 90% are singletons. As concerns this clone: Its antigen remains unknown.

This receptor was taken from an adult who received the AZD1222 COVID-19 vaccine. This chain uses TRBV19 with TRBJ1-5; D uncertain. The sample in question was peripheral blood, obtained 28 days after the second AZD1222 dose. The CDR3 coding sequence is TGTGCCAGTAGCAACCCCTACGATAGTAATAGCAATCAGCCCCAGCATTTT. Translating it yields CASSNPYDSNSNQPQHF.